The 10 T cell receptor beta chains in this list originate from one sample, sequenced in a study of neurological immune-mediated disorders. This sample's time point: longitudinal time-point 3. TCRdb re-called the 5' RACE reads through MiXCR, storing one row per CDR3 protein. The sample lists tens of thousands of distinct CDR3 sequences; roughly 13% were seen once. Sequenced material: PBMCs. These receptors came from a male donor with HTLV-1-associated myelopathy (HAM/TSP).

The sample holds many counts of this clonotype. This chain's CDR3 is CASSGHFINNEQFF. CDR3 nucleotide sequence: TGTGCCAGCAGTGGACATTTCATAAACAATGAGCAGTTCTTC. The chain combines TRBV12-3 or TRBV12-4 with TRBJ2-1; TRBD1 might be the D (5 bases). The V end was cut by 5 bases, the J end by 5 bases, with 13 bases between. The CDR3 loop spans 14 amino acids.

Many counts were recorded for this clonotype. The CDR3, as DNA: TGTGCCAGCAGCGTGACCGGGACAGCCCCAAATACGCAGTATTTT. Translation: CASSVTGTAPNTQYF. V gene TRBV7-2 combines with J gene TRBJ2-3, with TRBD1 matching over 7 bases. Germline V gene data show CDR1 as SGHTA and CDR2 as FQGNSA. V dropped 5 bases and J dropped 7; count of bases not matched to a gene: 12. This CDR3 region has 15 residues.

This clonotype has a count of ten or more. The chain joins TRBV7-9 to TRBJ1-1; D perhaps matches TRBD1 (6 bases). V lost 4 bases, J lost 1 base, and 7 bases lay in between. The CDR3 spans 13 residues. Germline CDR1 is SEHNR and CDR2 is FQNEAQ (reference sequence). Here the CDR3 reads CASSSDRNTEAFF. The CDR3 DNA is TGTGCCAGCAGCTCGGACAGGAACACTGAAGCTTTCTTT. Full variable domain (remainder filled in from reference TRBV7-9 and TRBJ1-1): DTGVSQNPRHKITKRGQNVTFRCDPISEHNRLYWYRQTLGQGPEFLTYFQNEAQLEKSRLLSDRFSAERPKGSFSTLEIQRTEQGDSAMYLCASSSDRNTEAFFGQGTRLTVV.

This clonotype was observed many times. Here the CDR3 DNA reads TGCGCCAGCAGCTTGATCCCCCCCGGAAACTATGGCTACACCTTC. This encodes CASSLIPPGNYGYTF. The V call is TRBV5-1, the J call TRBJ1-2; D is unresolved. The V gene lost 1 base and the J gene lost 2 bases, with 12 bases spanning the gap. This CDR3 comprises 15 residues. From germline, CDR1 is SGHRS and CDR2 YFSETQ.

This clonotype showed up many times. This chain connects TRBV5-1 to TRBJ2-7; 9 positions agree with TRBD1. V shed 0 bases and J 3 bases; nucleotides not matched to a gene: 7. CDR3 length equals 16 residues. Germline V gene sequence: CDR1 SGHRS, CDR2 YFSETQ. CDR3 region: CASSLGQGVDRYEQYF. For the CDR3, the DNA is TGCGCCAGCAGCTTGGGACAGGGGGTCGACCGCTACGAGCAGTACTTC.

The chain has TRBV6-1 and TRBJ2-7, with 13 bases matching TRBD2. Germline trimming cut 1 base from V and 2 bases from J; bases unmatched to any gene: 20. Germline CDR1 MNHNS, CDR2 SASEGT. The CDR3 extends over 22 amino acids. The CDR3 DNA follows: TGTGCCAGCAGTGAAGTGAGGACTAGCGGGGGTCCATTCGAGCGGTCTCCCTACGAGCAGTACTTC. Translation gives CASSEVRTSGGPFERSPYEQYF.

This clonotype was counted at least ten times. The V and J genes are TRBV3-2 and TRBJ2-1; the DNA was not used to check the table's D call, TRBD1. TRBV3-2 is shown as a pseudogene. This CDR3 is built from 15 residues. In DNA form, the CDR3 reads TGTGCCAGCAGCCCCGGGCGGGGGGGATACAATGAGCAGTTCTTC. This gives the protein CASSPGRGGYNEQFF.

This clonotype was seen ten or more times. The CDR3 DNA reads as TGTGCCAGCAGCCAAGAGGGGACAGGGAAGGAAAAACTGTTTTTT. Its protein product is CASSQEGTGKEKLFF. The chain uses TRBV3-1 and TRBJ1-4; TRBD1 matches 9 bases. V lost 0 bases and J lost 8; bases outside the gene matches: 4. CDR1 is LGHDT and CDR2 is YNNKEL in the germline V gene (reference sequence). There are 15 residues in the CDR3.

Relative to its sample, this clonotype is medium-sized (0.01 to 0.1%). As DNA, the CDR3 is TGCGCCAGCAGCCTGACCATCAACAGGGTTTCAAATTCACCCCTCCACTTT. Protein: CASSLTINRVSNSPLHF. The chain combines TRBV5-1 with TRBJ1-6; tentative D call: TRBD1 (6 bases). V was clipped by 4 bases and J by 7 bases, with 21 bases between them. This CDR3 spans 17 amino acids. CDR1 SGHRS and CDR2 YFSETQ come from the germline V gene.

The table lists this clonotype with many counts. The chain joins TRBV20-1 to TRBJ2-5, with D maybe TRBD2 (5 bases). The CDR3 consists of 16 residues. Per the germline V gene, CDR1 is DFQATT and CDR2 is SNEGSKA (reference sequence). The V end lost 6 bases, the J end lost 4 bases, and 24 bases lay between the germline ends. For the CDR3, the DNA is TGCAGTGCCGACGACTTCACCCTAGCAAAAGGAGAGACCCAGTACTTC. Its translation is CSADDFTLAKGETQYF.